This passage covers 28 T cell receptor beta chains from one sample sequenced in a study of blood T cell repertoires in COVID-19. Some clones are missing from TCRdb's copy, which holds only in-frame ones; the method was immunoSEQ multiplex PCR. This sample has 55,000 to 80,000 clones, with 79% found just once. What was sequenced was peripheral blood. The receptors come from a woman aged 80 or over with active or convalescent COVID-19.

The chain combines TRBV5-4 with TRBJ2-3; no reliable D call. There are 14 residues in the CDR3. From germline, CDR1 is SGHNT and CDR2 YYREEE (reference sequence). The V gene lost 4 bases and the J gene lost 0 bases, with 9 bases spanning the gap. The CDR3: CASSAGISTDTQYF. CDR3 coding DNA: TGTGCCAGCAGCGCCGGTATTAGCACAGATACGCAGTATTTT.

This sequence joins TRBV15 and TRBJ2-5, with TRBD2 matching over 15 bases. Germline values: CDR1 LNHNV, CDR2 YYDKDF (reference sequence). The CDR3 spans 15 residues. J was trimmed by 4 bases and V by 5 bases; bases with no gene match: 2. The CDR3 sequence is CATSGGLAGGETQYF. CDR3 DNA sequence: TGTGCCACCAGCGGGGGACTAGCGGGGGGAGAGACCCAGTACTTC.

This chain connects TRBV27 to TRBJ2-2; TRBD1 matches 10 bases. This CDR3 contains 15 residues. Germline trimming cut 3 bases from V and 5 bases from J; bases unmatched to any gene: 3. In germline, CDR1 is MNHEY, CDR2 SMNVEV (reference sequence). The CDR3 protein is CASSLAGQGTGELFF. The CDR3 bases are TGTGCCAGCAGTTTGGCGGGACAGGGGACCGGGGAGCTGTTTTTT.

The genes are TRBV11-3 and TRBJ2-7; a weak D match, TRBD2 (5 bases). The CDR3 loop spans 13 amino acids. Germline V CDR1 and CDR2: SGHNT, YENEEA. Trimming pared 5 bases from V and 7 bases from J, leaving 15 bases between. The CDR3 is CASSPVSRGEQYF. The CDR3 DNA sequence: TGTGCCAGCAGCCCCGTCAGCCGGGGAGAGCAGTACTTC.

J is TRBJ2-5 and V is TRBV6-5, with D maybe TRBD1 (6 bases). Germline CDR1 MNHEY, CDR2 SVGAGI. The length of the CDR3 is 13 residues. Trimming took 6 bases from V and 4 from J, leaving 12 bases between them. CDR3 in DNA: TGTGCCAGCAGCGCACAGGGTAGAGAGACCCAGTACTTC. Encoded protein: CASSAQGRETQYF.

V is TRBV6-6 and J is TRBJ2-2; maybe TRBD1 (5 bases). Germline assignment: CDR1 MNHNY and CDR2 SVGAGI (reference sequence). This CDR3 region has 11 residues. The V gene lost 8 bases and the J gene lost 10 bases, with 11 bases spanning the gap. CDR3: CASGAPAELFF. The DNA of the CDR3 is TGTGCCAGCGGGGCTCCCGCGGAGCTGTTTTTT.

The rearrangement links TRBV12-5 to TRBJ1-3; TRBD1 might be the D (6 bases). V lost 1 base and J lost 8, with 18 bases in between. The length of the CDR3 is 16 residues. Germline V gene sequence: CDR1 LGHNT, CDR2 FRNRAP. Here the CDR3 reads CASGLGTGWGSDTIYF. Written as DNA, the CDR3 is TGTGCTAGTGGTTTGGGCACAGGGTGGGGATCGGACACCATATATTTT.

V usage is TRBV7-3 and J usage is TRBJ2-1; D is possibly TRBD2 (7 bases). CDR3 length equals 16 residues. The V end was cut by 0 bases, the J end by 9 bases, with 18 bases between. Germline values: CDR1 SGHTA, CDR2 FQGTGA. The CDR3 bases are TGTGCCAGCAGCTTAACGTCTCGGGGGGCAGAAATTGAGCAGTTCTTC. Translating gives CASSLTSRGAEIEQFF. The full variable domain, its missing parts supplied by reference TRBV7-3 and TRBJ2-1, is GAGVSQTPSNKVTEKGKYVELRCDPISGHTALYWYRQSLGQGPEFLIYFQGTGAADDSGLPNDRFFAVRPEGSVSTLKIQRTERGDSAVYLCASSLTSRGAEIEQFFGPGTRLTVL.

The V gene is TRBV7-6, the J gene TRBJ1-2; TRBD1 matches 10 bases. The trim removed 0 bases at V and 8 bases at J, leaving 9 bases unmatched. The CDR3 extends over 16 amino acids. Germline CDR1 and CDR2: SGHVS and FNYEAQ. CDR3 protein: CASSLAPGQGYGGYTF. DNA for the CDR3: TGTGCCAGCAGCTTAGCGCCGGGACAGGGGTATGGCGGCTACACCTTC.

This clone was detected only a few times. V gene TRBV3-1 (or the pseudogene TRBV3-2) combines with J gene TRBJ2-7, with 11 bases that match TRBD2. Germline trimming cut 4 bases from V and 1 base from J; bases unmatched to any gene: 3. Germline-derived CDR1 and CDR2 are LGHDT and YNNKEL (reference sequence). This CDR3 has 15 residues. The DNA of the CDR3 is TGTGCCAGCAGCCTCGGGACTAGCGGATCCTACGAGCAGTACTTC. It specifies CASSLGTSGSYEQYF.

The V gene is TRBV5-1, the J gene TRBJ2-4; TRBD2 aligns across 8 bases. The V segment lost 0 bases and the J segment 6 bases; nucleotides outside the gene matches: 8. CDR1 is SGHRS and CDR2 is YFSETQ in the germline V gene. The CDR3 has 16 amino acids. For the CDR3, the DNA is TGCGCCAGCAGCTTGGTGGTAGGCGGGGGGATAAACATTCAGTACTTC. Protein: CASSLVVGGGINIQYF.

This clone was picked up a small number of times. The chain recombines TRBV7-2 with TRBJ2-3; 12 nucleotides agree with TRBD2. After removal of 1 base from V and 5 bases from J, the junction contained 7 bases not matched to a gene. The germline V gene has CDR1 SGHTA and CDR2 FQGNSA. The CDR3 covers 17 residues. CDR3 sequence: CASSLGLAGGSIDTQYF. In DNA, the CDR3 is TGTGCCAGCAGCTTAGGGCTAGCGGGGGGGTCAATAGATACGCAGTATTTT.

The V call is TRBV9, the J call TRBJ1-6, with D perhaps matching TRBD1 (5 bases). Germline V gene lookup returns CDR1 SGDLS and CDR2 YYNGEE. Trimming left V 3 bases short and J 6 bases short, with 13 bases between. The CDR3 covers 15 residues. The DNA of the CDR3 is TGTGCCAGCAGCGACCGACAGAGCTCTAATTCACCCCTCCACTTT. It specifies CASSDRQSSNSPLHF.

The rearrangement links TRBV29-1 to TRBJ1-5; 9 positions agree with TRBD1. Losses at the gene ends were 7 bases for V and 6 bases for J; bases not matched to a gene: 7. Germline lookup yields CDR1 SQVTM and CDR2 ANQGSEA. CDR3 size: 13 residues. The CDR3 spells CSGGQGGSQPQHF. CDR3 sequence (DNA): TGCAGCGGGGGACAGGGAGGGAGTCAGCCCCAGCATTTT.

The J gene is TRBJ1-5, the V gene TRBV7-2; D might be TRBD1 (6 bases). This CDR3 region has 18 residues. The germline V gene encodes CDR1 SGHTA and CDR2 FQGNSA. V was trimmed by 5 bases and J by 1 base, leaving 21 bases between them. The CDR3 loop is CASSPRVDSITSNQPQHF. CDR3 in DNA: TGTGCCAGCAGCCCCCGGGTGGACAGCATAACAAGCAATCAGCCCCAGCATTTT.

V and J are TRBV29-1 and TRBJ2-3; 7 bases are shared with TRBD1. This CDR3 is built from 14 residues. J lost 2 bases, V lost 6 bases, and 8 bases had no gene match. Germline CDR1 is SQVTM and CDR2 is ANQGSEA. Here the CDR3 reads CSVGWGTDTDTQYF. The CDR3 DNA reads TGCAGCGTGGGGTGGGGGACAGACACAGATACGCAGTATTTT.

The V and J genes are TRBV30 and TRBJ1-6; 10 positions agree with TRBD1. The CDR3 sequence is 14 residues long. Germline lookup yields CDR1 GTSNPN and CDR2 SVGIG (reference sequence). The trim removed 2 bases at V and 8 bases at J, leaving 3 bases unmatched. The CDR3 DNA is TGTGCCTGGAGTTATGGGACAGGGGATTCACCCCTCCACTTT. It is translated as CAWSYGTGDSPLHF.

V gene TRBV7-2 combines with J gene TRBJ2-2, with TRBD1 as a possible D gene (6 bases). V lost 5 bases and J 7 bases, leaving 17 bases between the germline ends. The CDR3 sequence is 15 residues long. Germline V lookup: CDR1 SGHTA, CDR2 FQGNSA. CDR3 nucleotides: TGTGCCAGCAGCCGCCCGACAGGCCCTCGCGGGGAGCTGTTTTTT. It codes for CASSRPTGPRGELFF.

The chain is built from TRBV5-6 and TRBJ1-4, with D possibly being TRBD1 (6 bases). This CDR3 has 15 amino acids. V was pared by 4 bases and J by 3 bases, with 13 bases between. Germline assignment: CDR1 SGHDT and CDR2 YYEEEE. DNA of the CDR3: TGTGCCAGCAGCCCCCGAGGGGGACCTAATGAAAAACTGTTTTTT. As protein: CASSPRGGPNEKLFF. Supplemented by reference TRBV5-6 and TRBJ1-4, the full variable domain reads DAGVTQSPTHLIKTRGQQVTLRCSPKSGHDTVSWYQQALGQGPQFIFQYYEEEERQRGNFPDRFSGHQFPNYSSELNVNALLLGDSALYLCASSPRGGPNEKLFFGSGTQLSVL.

This rearrangement joins TRBV11-3 to TRBJ1-2, with D tentatively TRBD1 (6 bases). CDR3 length equals 12 residues. Trimming pared 4 bases from V and 5 bases from J, leaving 8 bases between. The germline V gene has CDR1 SGHNT and CDR2 YENEEA. This CDR3 is CASSSTGYGYTF. The CDR3 DNA is TGTGCCAGCAGCTCTACAGGGTATGGCTACACCTTC.

The rearrangement links TRBV5-1 to TRBJ2-7, with D maybe TRBD1 (5 bases). Trimming removed 4 bases from V and 9 bases from J, with 14 bases in between. The CDR3 covers 12 residues. The germline CDR1 and CDR2 sequences are SGHRS and YFSETQ. Here the CDR3 reads CASSQTMGRQYF. The CDR3 nucleotides read TGCGCCAGCAGCCAGACCATGGGGCGGCAGTACTTC.

The genes are TRBV5-1 and TRBJ2-3, with D maybe TRBD1 (6 bases). The CDR3 runs to 15 residues. The germline CDR1 and CDR2 sequences are SGHRS and YFSETQ. Trimming removed 4 bases at V and 5 bases at J, with 17 bases between. The chain's CDR3 is CASSPPPPRGDTQYF. The CDR3 region has the DNA TGCGCCAGCAGCCCCCCTCCCCCCAGGGGAGATACGCAGTATTTT. The full variable domain, completed using reference TRBV5-1 and TRBJ2-3, is KAGVTQTPRYLIKTRGQQVTLSCSPISGHRSVSWYQQTPGQGLQFLFEYFSETQRNKGNFPGRFSGRQFSNSRSEMNVSTLELGDSALYLCASSPPPPRGDTQYFGPGTRLTVL.

This clone has a handful of counts. CDR3 sequence (DNA): TGTGCCAGCAGCGATGGGACTAGCGGGGGGGTGGTTCAGTTCTTC. This gives the protein CASSDGTSGGVVQFF. The chain has TRBV9 and TRBJ2-1; 16 nucleotides line up with TRBD2. There are 15 residues in the CDR3. Germline trimming cut 3 bases from V and 13 bases from J; bases unmatched to any gene: 7. Germline CDR1 and CDR2: SGDLS and YYNGEE. Complete variable domain (other parts from reference TRBV9 and TRBJ2-1): DSGVTQTPKHLITATGQRVTLRCSPRSGDLSVYWYQQSLDQGLQFLIQYYNGEERAKGNILERFSAQQFPDLHSELNLSSLELGDSALYFCASSDGTSGGVVQFFGPGTRLTVL.

This chain uses TRBV19 with TRBJ1-3; 9 nucleotides match TRBD1. The V gene end was trimmed by 4 bases and the J gene end by 4 bases; junction bases not matched to a gene: 14. Germline loops: CDR1 LNHDA, CDR2 SQIVND (reference sequence). This CDR3 has 18 amino acids. The CDR3 sequence: CASSTSLRGQGSGNTIYF. For the CDR3, the DNA is TGTGCCAGTAGTACGAGCTTAAGGGGACAGGGCTCGGGAAACACCATATATTTT.

The rearrangement uses TRBV5-4 and TRBJ1-2; 9 bases line up with TRBD1. CDR3 length: 16 amino acids. Trimming at V came to 3 bases and at J to 3 bases, leaving 9 bases not matched to a gene. Germline V gives CDR1 SGHNT, CDR2 YYREEE (reference sequence). The CDR3 region is CASSSGRGQGYYGYTF. CDR3 sequence (DNA): TGTGCCAGCAGCTCTGGGCGGGGACAGGGCTACTATGGCTACACCTTC.

The chain has TRBV19 and TRBJ1-4, with 8 bases fitting TRBD1. The V segment lost 7 bases and the J segment 8 bases; nucleotides outside the gene matches: 12. Germline-derived CDR1 and CDR2 are LNHDA and SQIVND (reference sequence). This CDR3 comprises 15 residues. CDR3: CASTDPGQGSEKLFF. The CDR3 nucleotides are TGTGCCAGTACCGATCCCGGACAGGGATCCGAAAAACTGTTTTTT.

The DNA for the CDR3 is TGTGCCAGTAGCCGGGATCGCTCCTACGAGCAGTACTTC. Protein: CASSRDRSYEQYF. The rearrangement joins TRBV19 to TRBJ2-7, with D tentatively TRBD2 (5 bases). V lost 6 bases and J 0 bases, leaving 9 bases between the germline ends. In germline, CDR1 is LNHDA, CDR2 SQIVND (reference sequence). CDR3 length: 13 residues. Combining the CDR3 with reference TRBV19 and TRBJ2-7 gives the whole variable domain DGGITQSPKYLFRKEGQNVTLSCEQNLNHDAMYWYRQDPGQGLRLIYYSQIVNDFQKGDIAEGYSVSREKKESFPLTVTSAQKNPTAFYLCASSRDRSYEQYFGPGTRLTVT.

With respect to this clone: The sample has other DNA sequences that encode this CDR3 too. V is TRBV19 and J is TRBJ2-1, with 7 bases aligning to TRBD2. CDR1 is LNHDA and CDR2 is SQIVND in the germline V gene (reference sequence). This CDR3 comprises 14 residues. V lost 1 base and J lost 6; bases outside the gene matches: 3. The DNA of the CDR3 is TGTGCCAGTAGTATAGGGGGGGGGAGCAATGAGCAGTTCTTC. This encodes CASSIGGGSNEQFF. Together with reference TRBV19 and TRBJ2-1, the CDR3 gives the full variable domain: DGGITQSPKYLFRKEGQNVTLSCEQNLNHDAMYWYRQDPGQGLRLIYYSQIVNDFQKGDIAEGYSVSREKKESFPLTVTSAQKNPTAFYLCASSIGGGSNEQFFGPGTRLTVL.